Presented here are 10 T cell receptor beta chains from one specimen sequenced in a study of T cells expressing NK-cell markers. TCRdb reanalyzed the 5' RACE reads and collapses them to one entry per CDR3 protein, without DNA. This table lists fewer than 550,000 distinct CDR3 sequences. The sequencing sample was made of blood T cells: a sorted CD56 or NKG2C T cell subset, CD4+ or CD8+ T cells, or bulk PBMC T cells (not recorded which). The receptor source for this set is a woman in her 50s in good health.

The J gene is TRBJ1-2, the V gene TRBV12-3 or TRBV12-4; TCRdb names TRBD1, which stays unverified in the absence of DNA. The CDR3 length is 17 residues. CDR3 region: CASNSRIRAQGGYGYTF.

This rearrangement joins TRBV29-1 to TRBJ1-1. CDR3 length equals 13 residues. Germline CDR1 reads SQVTM; CDR2 reads ANQGSEA. The CDR3 protein is CSVALYGGTEAFF.

The V and J genes are TRBV20-1 and TRBJ1-4; TCRdb reports TRBD1, a call that lacks DNA to check it against. CDR1 is DFQATT, CDR2 SNEGSKA, per germline (reference sequence). This CDR3 contains 15 residues. The CDR3 sequence: CSARDPTDPNEKLFF.

This chain links TRBV3-1 with TRBJ1-2; no DNA is available, so the TRBD1 call from TCRdb remains unchecked. CDR3 size: 13 residues. CDR1 is LGHDT and CDR2 is YNNKEL in the germline V gene (reference sequence). CDR3 loop: CASSQTGLEGYTF.

V usage is TRBV9 and J usage is TRBJ2-7; the TCRdb D gene call, TRBD2, has no DNA to confirm it. The CDR3 length is 15 residues. Looked up from germline, CDR1 is SGDLS and CDR2 is YYNGEE. CDR3 sequence: CASSVGTDGSYEQYF.

The V call is TRBV10-3, the J call TRBJ2-3; TCRdb reports TRBD1, a call that lacks DNA to check it against. The CDR3 length is 15 residues. Germline loops: CDR1 ENHRY, CDR2 SYGVKD. The CDR3 protein is CAISDRDRITDTQYF.

The CDR3 loop reads CSARVGGVGAAFF. The chain recombines TRBV20-1 with TRBJ1-1; TCRdb's D call of TRBD1 is untestable without DNA. The germline V gene has CDR1 DFQATT and CDR2 SNEGSKA (reference sequence). The CDR3 extends over 13 amino acids.

The J gene is TRBJ2-1, the V gene TRBV12-3 or TRBV12-4; checking the TCRdb D call of TRBD2 is not possible without DNA. This CDR3 contains 15 residues. CDR3 residues: CASSLAMGLAAEQFF.

This rearrangement joins TRBV5-1 to TRBJ2-2; TCRdb designates TRBD1, a call that cannot be tested without DNA. CDR3 size: 15 residues. Germline-derived CDR1 and CDR2 are SGHRS and YFSETQ. CDR3 protein: CASSPVGGDTGELFF.

The chain carries TRBV12-3 or TRBV12-4 and TRBJ2-1; the TRBD2 assignment by TCRdb is unverifiable without DNA. The CDR3 spans 15 residues. The chain's CDR3 is CASRITSGIPNEQFF.